The rows below give T cell receptor beta chains drawn from one sample of a study of blood T cell repertoires in COVID-19. Here immunoSEQ multiplex PCR was the method, and the copy in TCRdb shows in-frame clones only, minus some. The sample contains around 93,000 clones, about 92% of which appear only once. Sequenced sample: peripheral blood. These receptors all stem from a young man with COVID-19, enrolled during active disease. CDR3s include the opening cysteine and the closing phenylalanine or tryptophan. D genes are given only for firm matches. A row's size may be missing; if present it is once, few, many or a size class.

cdr3_nt: TGTGCCAGTACGGAGGGCGCGGAGGTGGGTGAGCAGTTCTTC; cdr3_aa: CASTEGAEVGEQFF; v_call: TRBV9; clone_size: .; j_call: TRBJ2-1; d_call: .
cdr3_nt: TGTGCCAGCAGCTTCGACAGACGCCGTTCACCCCTCCACTTT; cdr3_aa: CASSFDRRRSPLHF; v_call: TRBV5-4; clone_size: .; j_call: TRBJ1-6; d_call: .
cdr3_nt: TGTGCCAGCAGTTTGAGGCAGAGCTATGGCTACACCTTC; cdr3_aa: CASSLRQSYGYTF; v_call: TRBV12-3/TRBV12-4; clone_size: once; j_call: TRBJ1-2; d_call: .
cdr3_nt: TGTGCCAGCAGTGAGCTTAGAGGGACTAGCAGAAATGAGCAGTTCTTC; cdr3_aa: CASSELRGTSRNEQFF; v_call: TRBV2; clone_size: .; j_call: TRBJ2-1; d_call: TRBD2
cdr3_nt: TGTGCCAGCAGTTTAAGGACAGGGACCTTTTCCTACGAGCAGTACTTC; cdr3_aa: CASSLRTGTFSYEQYF; v_call: TRBV28; clone_size: .; j_call: TRBJ2-7; d_call: TRBD1
cdr3_nt: TGTGCCAGCAGTTGGGACAGTTTCTACAATGAGCAGTTCTTC; cdr3_aa: CASSWDSFYNEQFF; v_call: TRBV6-2/TRBV6-3; clone_size: .; j_call: TRBJ2-1; d_call: TRBD1
cdr3_nt: TGTGCCAGCAGCTTAGAAAGGGGGACAGTAAGCCACATAAGATACAATGAGCAGTTCTTC; cdr3_aa: CASSLERGTVSHIRYNEQFF; v_call: TRBV11-2; clone_size: .; j_call: TRBJ2-1; d_call: TRBD1
cdr3_nt: TGCGCCAGCAGCCAAGTTCTAGCGGGAGGGGATGAGCAGTTCTTC; cdr3_aa: CASSQVLAGGDEQFF; v_call: TRBV4-3; clone_size: .; j_call: TRBJ2-1; d_call: TRBD2
cdr3_nt: TGTGCCACCAGTGAGGGAGTCTCTGGAAACACCATATATTTT; cdr3_aa: CATSEGVSGNTIYF; v_call: TRBV24-1; clone_size: .; j_call: TRBJ1-3; d_call: .
cdr3_nt: TGTGCCTGGAGTGTGACTATTGAAGCAGATACGCAGTATTTT; cdr3_aa: CAWSVTIEADTQYF; v_call: TRBV30; clone_size: .; j_call: TRBJ2-3; d_call: .
cdr3_nt: TGTGCCTGGAGTGTACTGACAGGTCGAAACACTGAAGCTTTCTTT; cdr3_aa: CAWSVLTGRNTEAFF; v_call: TRBV30; clone_size: .; j_call: TRBJ1-1; d_call: .
cdr3_nt: TGTGCCAGCAGCCAAGATTTGATAGGACAGAGCCAAGAGACCCAGTACTTC; cdr3_aa: CASSQDLIGQSQETQYF; v_call: TRBV3-1/TRBV3-2; clone_size: .; j_call: TRBJ2-5; d_call: .
cdr3_nt: TGTGCCAGCAGTTTTTTGGGAGGCTCAGATGATGGGGAGCAGTACTTC; cdr3_aa: CASSFLGGSDDGEQYF; v_call: TRBV28; clone_size: .; j_call: TRBJ2-7; d_call: .
cdr3_nt: TGTGCCAGCAGCTTGGACGGGGGGCCCGGTGAAGCTTTCTTT; cdr3_aa: CASSLDGGPGEAFF; v_call: TRBV5-5; clone_size: .; j_call: TRBJ1-1; d_call: .
cdr3_nt: TGTGCCAGCAGGCCGCTCAGGGGGCGGACGATGAGGACTGAAGCTTTCTTT; cdr3_aa: CASRPLRGRTMRTEAFF; v_call: TRBV28; clone_size: .; j_call: TRBJ1-1; d_call: TRBD1
cdr3_nt: TGTGCCAGCTCACCCGGGGCAGCGGGCCTGAACACCGGGGAGCTGTTTTTT; cdr3_aa: CASSPGAAGLNTGELFF; v_call: TRBV18; clone_size: .; j_call: TRBJ2-2; d_call: .
cdr3_nt: TGTGCCAGCAGAAACGGACTAGCGGGAGCGTACGAGCAGTACTTC; cdr3_aa: CASRNGLAGAYEQYF; v_call: TRBV7-2; clone_size: few; j_call: TRBJ2-7; d_call: TRBD2
cdr3_nt: TGTGCCAGCAGTTTTTTACGGGGACAGGGGGACGAGACCCAGTACTTC; cdr3_aa: CASSFLRGQGDETQYF; v_call: TRBV28; clone_size: .; j_call: TRBJ2-5; d_call: TRBD1
cdr3_nt: TGTGCCAGCAAGGCGGACAGGGGACTCTACGAGCAGTACTTC; cdr3_aa: CASKADRGLYEQYF; v_call: TRBV5-4; clone_size: .; j_call: TRBJ2-7; d_call: TRBD1
cdr3_nt: TGTGCCAGCCAAGCGACAGGGGACAATGAGCAGTTCTTC; cdr3_aa: CASQATGDNEQFF; v_call: TRBV28; clone_size: .; j_call: TRBJ2-1; d_call: TRBD1
cdr3_nt: TGTGCCAGCAGGCGCGGACAGGGCACCGGGGAGCTGTTTTTT; cdr3_aa: CASRRGQGTGELFF; v_call: TRBV7-2; clone_size: .; j_call: TRBJ2-2; d_call: TRBD1
cdr3_nt: TGTGCCAGCAGTTACCCGACTAGCGTTGGGTTCTACGAGCAGTACTTC; cdr3_aa: CASSYPTSVGFYEQYF; v_call: TRBV6-5; clone_size: .; j_call: TRBJ2-7; d_call: TRBD2
cdr3_nt: TGTGCCAGCAGTGAAGCGGGGTCGGGAGTAGTAGATACGCAGTATTTT; cdr3_aa: CASSEAGSGVVDTQYF; v_call: TRBV2; clone_size: .; j_call: TRBJ2-3; d_call: .
cdr3_nt: TGTGCCAGCAGCTTAGGAGGTAGTGACAGCTCACTCCAGTCCATTAATGAAAAACTGCTTTTT; cdr3_aa: CASSLGGSDSSLQSINEKLLF; v_call: TRBV7-8; clone_size: .; j_call: TRBJ1-4; d_call: .
cdr3_nt: TGTGCCAGCAGTTACTCGGGAGGGTATTCCACAGATACGCAGTATTTT; cdr3_aa: CASSYSGGYSTDTQYF; v_call: TRBV6-5; clone_size: .; j_call: TRBJ2-3; d_call: TRBD2
cdr3_nt: TGTGCCAGTAGTGCCCAACGGGACACCAAAACTGGAAACACCATATATTTT; cdr3_aa: CASSAQRDTKTGNTIYF; v_call: TRBV19; clone_size: .; j_call: TRBJ1-3; d_call: .
cdr3_nt: TGTGCCAGCAGTTTATTGGTAACAGGGACGATGTCCTACGAGCAGTACTTC; cdr3_aa: CASSLLVTGTMSYEQYF; v_call: TRBV28; clone_size: .; j_call: TRBJ2-7; d_call: .
cdr3_nt: TGTGCCACCAGTGGCCGACAGGGAATCGAGACCCAGTACTTC; cdr3_aa: CATSGRQGIETQYF; v_call: TRBV24-1; clone_size: .; j_call: TRBJ2-5; d_call: TRBD1
cdr3_nt: TGTGCCAGCAGCGTAGCAGGCGGGGGGGGCACAGATACGCAGTATTTT; cdr3_aa: CASSVAGGGGTDTQYF; v_call: TRBV9; clone_size: .; j_call: TRBJ2-3; d_call: TRBD2
cdr3_nt: TGTGCCAGCAGCCCATCTGTGGGTCAGGGGGCCTACGAGCAGTACTTC; cdr3_aa: CASSPSVGQGAYEQYF; v_call: TRBV5-4; clone_size: .; j_call: TRBJ2-7; d_call: TRBD1
cdr3_nt: TGTGCCAGCAGTTTATCTCGAGGGAATGAGCAGTTCTTC; cdr3_aa: CASSLSRGNEQFF; v_call: TRBV12-3/TRBV12-4; clone_size: .; j_call: TRBJ2-1; d_call: .
cdr3_nt: TGTGCCAGCTCTTACGGGGATGAAGCTTTCTTT; cdr3_aa: CASSYGDEAFF; v_call: TRBV18; clone_size: .; j_call: TRBJ1-1; d_call: .
cdr3_nt: TGTGCCAGTAGTTCATTTGCCCAGGGAAAGCTTAGGAGCGTCACCTTC; cdr3_aa: CASSSFAQGKLRSVTF; v_call: TRBV19; clone_size: .; j_call: TRBJ1-2; d_call: .
cdr3_nt: TGTGCCAGCAGTTTACTACCCCTCCTACAGGGGGCAAATGGCTACACCTTC; cdr3_aa: CASSLLPLLQGANGYTF; v_call: TRBV6-2/TRBV6-3; clone_size: .; j_call: TRBJ1-2; d_call: TRBD1
cdr3_nt: TGTGCCACCAGTGATTCTGTCGGGAGGGTCACAGATACGCAGTATTTT; cdr3_aa: CATSDSVGRVTDTQYF; v_call: TRBV24-1; clone_size: .; j_call: TRBJ2-3; d_call: TRBD2
cdr3_nt: TGTGCCAGCAGCCGGATGGGGTCGGGGATCACAGATACGCAGTATTTT; cdr3_aa: CASSRMGSGITDTQYF; v_call: TRBV7-2; clone_size: .; j_call: TRBJ2-3; d_call: .
cdr3_nt: TGTGCCAGCAGCGTACCCGGGAAGGGCTACACCTTC; cdr3_aa: CASSVPGKGYTF; v_call: TRBV9; clone_size: .; j_call: TRBJ1-2; d_call: .
cdr3_nt: TGCGCCAGCAGCCAAGGGGTATGGGCCCGCAGCTCCTACGAGCAGTACTTC; cdr3_aa: CASSQGVWARSSYEQYF; v_call: TRBV4-1; clone_size: .; j_call: TRBJ2-7; d_call: .
cdr3_nt: TGTGCCAGTAACAATATGAACACTGAAGCTTTCTTT; cdr3_aa: CASNNMNTEAFF; v_call: TRBV19; clone_size: .; j_call: TRBJ1-1; d_call: .
cdr3_nt: TGTGCCAGTAGTATCCCCCAAGGGGGAAGGAGCAATCAGCCCCAGCATTTT; cdr3_aa: CASSIPQGGRSNQPQHF; v_call: TRBV19; clone_size: .; j_call: TRBJ1-5; d_call: .
cdr3_nt: TGTGCCAGCAGCCCCCTGACAGGAAGATTCAATGAGCAGTTCTTC; cdr3_aa: CASSPLTGRFNEQFF; v_call: TRBV3-1/TRBV3-2; clone_size: .; j_call: TRBJ2-1; d_call: .
cdr3_nt: TGTGCCAGCAGCTTACGGAGTACGAACACCGGGGAGCTGTTTTTT; cdr3_aa: CASSLRSTNTGELFF; v_call: TRBV11-1; clone_size: .; j_call: TRBJ2-2; d_call: .
cdr3_nt: TGCGCCAGCAGGGTCCGGCGGGAACAAGATACGCAGTATTTT; cdr3_aa: CASRVRREQDTQYF; v_call: TRBV5-1; clone_size: .; j_call: TRBJ2-3; d_call: .
cdr3_nt: TGTGCCAGCAGTTATCGGAGGACAGGGGAATATCGTAATGAGCAGTTCTTC; cdr3_aa: CASSYRRTGEYRNEQFF; v_call: TRBV6-2/TRBV6-3; clone_size: .; j_call: TRBJ2-1; d_call: TRBD1
cdr3_nt: TGTGCCAGTAGTATGGGTCTAGCGGGAGCCTCCTACGAGCAGTACTTC; cdr3_aa: CASSMGLAGASYEQYF; v_call: TRBV19; clone_size: .; j_call: TRBJ2-7; d_call: TRBD2
cdr3_nt: TGCAGTGCTAGTGGACTAGCGAACACCGGGGAGCTGTTTTTT; cdr3_aa: CSASGLANTGELFF; v_call: TRBV20-1; clone_size: .; j_call: TRBJ2-2; d_call: TRBD2
cdr3_nt: TGTGCCAGCAGCTCCCAGTGGAGCTCCTACGAGCAGTACTTC; cdr3_aa: CASSSQWSSYEQYF; v_call: TRBV7-2; clone_size: once; j_call: TRBJ2-7; d_call: .
cdr3_nt: TGTGCCAGCAGGTCACAAGAAGGGAGCTCCTACGAGCAGTACTTC; cdr3_aa: CASRSQEGSSYEQYF; v_call: TRBV28; clone_size: .; j_call: TRBJ2-7; d_call: .
cdr3_nt: TGTGCCAGCAGCGTTTACAGGGACACCGGGGAGCTGTTTTTT; cdr3_aa: CASSVYRDTGELFF; v_call: TRBV9; clone_size: .; j_call: TRBJ2-2; d_call: .
cdr3_nt: TGTGCCACCTCCTTTGGAGGGACTAGCGGGAGAGGTGAGCAGTTCTTC; cdr3_aa: CATSFGGTSGRGEQFF; v_call: TRBV24-1; clone_size: .; j_call: TRBJ2-1; d_call: TRBD2
cdr3_nt: TGTGCCAGCAGCTCCCCGGCGGCAAATGAGCAGTTCTTC; cdr3_aa: CASSSPAANEQFF; v_call: TRBV7-8; clone_size: .; j_call: TRBJ2-1; d_call: .
cdr3_nt: TGTGCCTGGGGGACAGGGGGCTGGGATGAGCAGTTCTTC; cdr3_aa: CAWGTGGWDEQFF; v_call: TRBV30; clone_size: .; j_call: TRBJ2-1; d_call: TRBD1
cdr3_nt: TGTGCCAGCAGTTACTCAGGCAGGGAAGAGACCCAGTACTTC; cdr3_aa: CASSYSGREETQYF; v_call: TRBV6-5; clone_size: .; j_call: TRBJ2-5; d_call: .
cdr3_nt: TGTGCCATCCGGACAGGGGGCTGGACTAATGAAAAACTGTTTTTT; cdr3_aa: CAIRTGGWTNEKLFF; v_call: TRBV28; clone_size: .; j_call: TRBJ1-4; d_call: TRBD1
cdr3_nt: TGTGCCAGCAGCCTACTTAGTCAGCCCCAGCATTTT; cdr3_aa: CASSLLSQPQHF; v_call: TRBV6-2/TRBV6-3; clone_size: .; j_call: TRBJ1-5; d_call: .